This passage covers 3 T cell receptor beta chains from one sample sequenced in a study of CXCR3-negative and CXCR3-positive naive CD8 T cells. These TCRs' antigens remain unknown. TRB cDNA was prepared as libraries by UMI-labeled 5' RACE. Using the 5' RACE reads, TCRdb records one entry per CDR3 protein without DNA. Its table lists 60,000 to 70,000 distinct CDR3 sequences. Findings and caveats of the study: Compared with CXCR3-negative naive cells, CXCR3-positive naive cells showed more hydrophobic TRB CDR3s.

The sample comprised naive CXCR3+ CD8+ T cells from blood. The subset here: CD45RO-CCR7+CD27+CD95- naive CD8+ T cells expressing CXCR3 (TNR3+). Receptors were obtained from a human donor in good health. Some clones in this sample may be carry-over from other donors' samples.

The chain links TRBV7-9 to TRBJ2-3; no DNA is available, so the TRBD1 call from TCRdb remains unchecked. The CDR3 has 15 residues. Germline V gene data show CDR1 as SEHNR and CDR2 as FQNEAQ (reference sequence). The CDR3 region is CASSPVGQTTDTQYF.

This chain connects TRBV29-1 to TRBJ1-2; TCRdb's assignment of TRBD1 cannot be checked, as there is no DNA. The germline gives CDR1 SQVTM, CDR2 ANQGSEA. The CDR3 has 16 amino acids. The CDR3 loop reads CSVEDSVKGAGYGYTF.

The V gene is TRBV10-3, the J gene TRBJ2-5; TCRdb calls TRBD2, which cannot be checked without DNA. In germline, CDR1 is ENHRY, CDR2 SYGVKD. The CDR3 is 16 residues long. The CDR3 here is CAIRQGLAGDQETQYF.